This TCR beta chain was identified during a study of OX40 agonist ivuxolimab in advanced cancers. Produced via immunoSEQ multiplex PCR; TCRdb's table is partial and in-frame only. The sample lists roughly 80,000 clones; 90% were seen once. Sequenced here: CD4+ or CD8+ T cells sorted from blood, sampled in a trial of the OX40 agonist ivuxolimab. This sequence originates from an adult with an advanced solid tumor such as melanoma, head and neck, liver or kidney cancer.

The CDR3 region is CASSFVAGERPYEQYF. The CDR3 nucleotides read TGTGCCAGCAGTTTTGTAGCGGGGGAAAGACCCTACGAGCAGTACTTC. The chain joins TRBV6-5 to TRBJ2-7; 9 bases are shared with TRBD2. There are 16 residues in the CDR3. Germline trimming cut 4 bases from V and 2 bases from J; bases unmatched to any gene: 9. CDR1 and CDR2 (germline): MNHEY, SVGAGI.